Below are 13 T cell receptor beta chains sequenced from a single sample in a study of spatial heterogeneity in lung cancer. The time point is: sample taken at primary tumor resection. Without sorting, whole RNA was sequenced from tumor, nontumor lung or frozen PBMC. TCRdb redid the calling of the 5' RACE reads with MiXCR, one entry per CDR3 protein. The sample comprises approximately 8,000 distinct CDR3 sequences, 5% to 7% of which are singletons, and about 42% rests with the top ten. The sample in question was PBMCs, obtained at surgery. The receptors were sampled from a male donor with early-stage non-small cell lung cancer.

This clonotype was seen repeatedly, ten times or more. The chain combines TRBV6-5 with TRBJ2-5, with D unresolved. Trimming cost V 0 bases and J 2 bases, with 13 bases left between them. The CDR3 consists of 16 residues. Germline-derived CDR1 and CDR2 are MNHEY and SVGAGI. CDR3 residues: CASSYSSGVSQETQYF. In nucleotides, the CDR3 is TGTGCCAGCAGTTACTCGAGTGGGGTGTCACAAGAGACCCAGTACTTC.

The count of this clonotype is one. V gene TRBV10-3 combines with J gene TRBJ2-1, with TRBD2 matching 7 bases. V dropped 11 bases and J dropped 5; count of bases not matched to a gene: 12. The CDR3 loop spans 14 amino acids. Germline V gene sequence: CDR1 ENHRY, CDR2 SYGVKD. In DNA, the CDR3 is TGTGCCGTCTCAAGGGGAGGGCGAGACAATGAGCAGTTCTTC. It specifies CAVSRGGRDNEQFF.

There are many counts of this clonotype. The chain couples TRBV6-5 to TRBJ2-7; the D gene is possibly TRBD1 (6 bases). The CDR3 contains 12 residues. Per germline, CDR1 MNHEY and CDR2 SVGAGI. Trimming took off 6 bases at V and 4 bases at J, with 10 bases between the two ends. This chain's CDR3 is CASSEQGYEQYF. As DNA, the CDR3 is TGTGCCAGCAGCGAACAGGGTTACGAGCAGTACTTC.

This clonotype was found many times. This sequence joins TRBV6-6 and TRBJ2-1; 9 nucleotides match TRBD2. This CDR3 is built from 14 residues. CDR1 and CDR2 from the germline V gene are MNHNY and SVGAGI (reference sequence). V trimming: 6 bases; J trimming: 5 bases; junction bases outside the gene matches: 5. Here the CDR3 DNA reads TGTGCCAGCAGAACCCGACTAGCGGACAATGAGCAGTTCTTC. Translated, it gives CASRTRLADNEQFF.

This clonotype was recorded at least ten times. For the CDR3, the DNA is TGTGCCATCAGAATCTTGATCAGGGGGTCTACCTACGAGCAGTACTTC. Translating gives CAIRILIRGSTYEQYF. The chain recombines TRBV10-3 with TRBJ2-7; 7 nucleotides line up with TRBD1. V trimming: 6 bases; J trimming: 2 bases; junction bases outside the gene matches: 13. This CDR3 is 16 amino acids long. CDR1 ENHRY and CDR2 SYGVKD come from the germline V gene.

This clonotype was counted many times. The chain combines TRBV5-1 with TRBJ1-2; D uncertain. From germline, CDR1 is SGHRS and CDR2 YFSETQ. The CDR3 has 14 residues. V was shortened by 0 bases and J by 4 bases, with 10 bases between the two germline ends. The DNA for the CDR3 is TGCGCCAGCAGCTTGGAGGCAAGCGGCTATGGCTACACCTTC. Translating gives CASSLEASGYGYTF.

At least ten counts were recorded for this clonotype. V and J are TRBV7-2 and TRBJ1-6; weak D call: TRBD1 (5 bases). Germline V gene lookup returns CDR1 SGHTA and CDR2 FQGNSA. CDR3 length: 14 amino acids. V was trimmed by 1 base and J by 9 bases, leaving 10 bases between them. The CDR3 loop is CASSLGQGSSPLHF. CDR3 coding DNA: TGTGCCAGCAGCTTAGGGCAGGGCAGTTCACCCCTCCACTTT.

This clonotype was observed many times. The chain combines TRBV4-2 with TRBJ1-4, with a tentative D call TRBD1 (6 bases). Germline CDR1 and CDR2: LGHNA and YNFKEQ. V lost 0 bases, J lost 10 bases, and 18 bases lay in between. The CDR3 spans 16 residues. CDR3 bases: TGTGCCAGCAGCCAAGAGGTAGGGGGGGCAACGAGAAAACTGTTTTTT. Translation: CASSQEVGGATRKLFF.

This clonotype was found many times. This sequence joins TRBV6-5 and TRBJ1-4; D unresolved. This CDR3 region has 12 residues. The germline gives CDR1 MNHEY, CDR2 SVGAGI. The ends were cut back, 4 bases at V and 11 bases at J, with 11 bases in the middle. The CDR3 DNA follows: TGTGCCAGCAGTTCCCAACAAGGCAAACTGTTTTTT. This gives the protein CASSSQQGKLFF.

This clonotype was seen many times. The rearrangement links TRBV12-3 or TRBV12-4 to TRBJ2-5; no clear D. V lost 3 bases and J lost 5, with 7 bases in between. This CDR3 is built from 12 residues. The CDR3 loop is CASSLGWETQYF. The DNA of the CDR3 is TGTGCCAGCAGTTTGGGTTGGGAGACCCAGTACTTC.

This clonotype has a count of ten or more. The chain links TRBV7-6 to TRBJ2-7; 9 bases align to TRBD1. V lost 5 bases and J lost 6; bases outside the gene matches: 8. The CDR3 length is 14 residues. In germline, CDR1 is SGHVS, CDR2 FNYEAQ. The CDR3 nucleotides read TGTGCCAGCAGCGGTTGGGACAGGGCTTTCGAGCAGTACTTC. It is translated as CASSGWDRAFEQYF.

This clonotype was observed at least ten times. The genes are TRBV9 and TRBJ2-7; D ambiguous. This CDR3 region has 13 residues. Per the germline V gene, CDR1 is SGDLS and CDR2 is YYNGEE. V shed 0 bases and J shed 5 bases, with 9 bases lying between them. CDR3 sequence (DNA): TGTGCCAGCAGCGTAGCCCCAACAGACGAGCAGTACTTC. Encoded protein: CASSVAPTDEQYF.

This clonotype was detected ten times or more. The rearrangement uses TRBV18 and TRBJ2-7; 15 positions match TRBD2. Germline V gene data show CDR1 as KGHSH and CDR2 as LQKENI. V dropped 6 bases and J dropped 0; count of bases not matched to a gene: 9. The CDR3 loop spans 18 amino acids. Here the CDR3 DNA reads TGTGCCAGCTCGGCTGGACTAGCGGGAGGGCGGAGCTCCTACGAGCAGTACTTC. This gives the protein CASSAGLAGGRSSYEQYF. Together with reference TRBV18 and TRBJ2-7, the CDR3 gives the full variable domain: NAGVMQNPRHLVRRRGQEARLRCSPMKGHSHVYWYRQLPEEGLKFMVYLQKENIIDESGMPKERFSAEFPKEGPSILRIQQVVRGDSAAYFCASSAGLAGGRSSYEQYFGPGTRLTVT.